These 25 T cell receptor beta chains share one sample of origin, sequenced in a study of beta chain features in type 1 diabetes. Expressed TCRB transcripts were sequenced, since all the RNA that had been isolated was reverse transcribed. Generated by immunoSEQ multiplex PCR, the TCRdb table keeps only in-frame clones and is missing some. Of 400,000 to 550,000 clones listed, 10% to 12% are singletons. Material for sequencing was naive CD4+ T cells from blood. Every receptor here comes from a woman aged 18-35 years in good health.

V and J are TRBV10-3 and TRBJ2-7; no clear D gene. Germline assignment: CDR1 ENHRY and CDR2 SYGVKD. Deletions cut 0 bases from V and 3 bases from J, with 6 bases between. This CDR3 contains 13 residues. This CDR3 reads CAISESPDYEQYV. The CDR3 DNA follows: TGTGCCATCAGTGAGTCACCAGACTACGAGCAGTACGTC.

This clone was picked up a small number of times. The V gene is TRBV29-1, the J gene TRBJ2-7, with D perhaps TRBD2 (5 bases). Trimming took 4 bases from V and 6 from J, leaving 13 bases between them. Germline V CDR1 and CDR2: SQVTM, ANQGSEA. The CDR3 has 12 amino acids. As DNA, the CDR3 is TGCAGCGTTGTTCGGGGAACCTCCGAGCAGTACTTC. Its protein product is CSVVRGTSEQYF.

The chain has TRBV7-9 and TRBJ1-2; 7 bases fit TRBD1. Per the germline V gene, CDR1 is SEHNR and CDR2 is FQNEAQ (reference sequence). J lost 7 bases, V lost 5 bases, and 10 bases had no gene match. The length of the CDR3 is 14 residues. CDR3 coding DNA: TGTGCCAGCAGCCCCCGGGGACAGAATGCTGGCTACACCTTC. It codes for CASSPRGQNAGYTF.

The V and J genes are TRBV5-4 and TRBJ2-5; 8 nucleotides align to TRBD1. The CDR3 length is 13 residues. J gave up 3 bases and V 4 bases, and 2 bases lay outside the gene matches. Germline CDR1 reads SGHNT; CDR2 reads YYREEE (reference sequence). In nucleotides, the CDR3 is TGTGCCAGCAGCCGGGGACAGGAAGAGACCCAGTACTTC. This translates into CASSRGQEETQYF. Looking up the rest from reference TRBV5-4 and TRBJ2-5 gives the full variable domain: ETGVTQSPTHLIKTRGQQVTLRCSSQSGHNTVSWYQQALGQGPQFIFQYYREEENGRGNFPPRFSGLQFPNYSSELNVNALELDDSALYLCASSRGQEETQYFGPGTRLLVL.

This clone turned up a few times. This chain links TRBV27 with TRBJ1-3; TRBD1 might be the D (6 bases). The CDR3 extends over 16 amino acids. V was pared by 2 bases and J by 0 bases, with 11 bases between. CDR1 and CDR2 (germline): MNHEY, SMNVEV (reference sequence). The CDR3 region has the DNA TGTGCCAGCAGTTTAGGGGGGCAACGCTCTGGAAACACCATATATTTT. Its translation is CASSLGGQRSGNTIYF.

This rearrangement joins TRBV25-1 to TRBJ2-5, with 7 positions matching TRBD1. V trimming: 2 bases; J trimming: 5 bases; junction bases outside the gene matches: 11. The CDR3 totals 16 residues. Germline V gene lookup returns CDR1 MGHDK and CDR2 SYGVNS. CDR3 loop: CASSEEGRGMGETQYF. CDR3 DNA sequence: TGTGCCAGCAGTGAAGAGGGCAGGGGGATGGGGGAGACCCAGTACTTC.

V gene TRBV7-9 combines with J gene TRBJ2-3; perhaps TRBD1 as D (6 bases). The CDR3 covers 14 residues. Trimming took off 1 base at V and 7 bases at J, with 12 bases between the two ends. Germline V lookup: CDR1 SEHNR, CDR2 FQNEAQ (reference sequence). CDR3 region: CASSLVQGSYTQYF. The CDR3, as DNA: TGTGCCAGCAGCTTAGTACAGGGTTCATATACGCAGTATTTT.

This clone was counted only a few times. The chain employs TRBV15 and TRBJ2-5; 10 bases agree with TRBD2. Trimming at V came to 1 base and at J to 1 base, leaving 3 bases not matched to a gene. The CDR3 contains 16 residues. Germline assignment: CDR1 LNHNV and CDR2 YYDKDF (reference sequence). The CDR3 nucleotides read TGTGCCACCAGCAGAGGCCTAGCGGGGGCCCAAGAGACCCAGTACTTC. As protein: CATSRGLAGAQETQYF.

This chain links TRBV19 with TRBJ2-2; D ambiguous. The CDR3 is 15 residues long. CDR1 is LNHDA, CDR2 SQIVND, per germline (reference sequence). The ends were cut back, 6 bases at V and 0 bases at J, with 11 bases in the middle. The CDR3 protein is CASRPDGTNTGELFF. CDR3 coding DNA: TGTGCCAGTAGACCAGACGGAACGAACACCGGGGAGCTGTTTTTT. The full variable domain, with the rest looked up from reference TRBV19 and TRBJ2-2, is DGGITQSPKYLFRKEGQNVTLSCEQNLNHDAMYWYRQDPGQGLRLIYYSQIVNDFQKGDIAEGYSVSREKKESFPLTVTSAQKNPTAFYLCASRPDGTNTGELFFGEGSRLTVL.

The chain employs TRBV30 and TRBJ2-7; a possible D gene is TRBD2 (6 bases). The germline CDR1 and CDR2 sequences are GTSNPN and SVGIG (reference sequence). V was cut by 4 bases and J by 0 bases, with 13 bases left in between. The length of the CDR3 is 14 residues. In DNA, the CDR3 is TGTGCCTGGACTACTCTAGCGACCTCCTACGAGCAGTACTTC. Amino acids: CAWTTLATSYEQYF.

The chain couples TRBV6-5 to TRBJ1-2, with D perhaps matching TRBD1 (6 bases). Germline V gene sequence: CDR1 MNHEY, CDR2 SVGAGI. This CDR3 region has 15 residues. Deletions cut 2 bases from V and 4 bases from J, with 14 bases between. DNA for the CDR3: TGTGCCAGCAGTTACATCCCCAGGGGATTCTATGGCTACACCTTC. This codes for CASSYIPRGFYGYTF.

This clone came up a few times. The chain carries TRBV28 and TRBJ2-1; no definite D call. CDR1 MDHEN and CDR2 SYDVKM come from the germline V gene. This CDR3 comprises 13 residues. With 4 bases removed from V and 4 bases from J, the gap between germline ends came to 8 bases. CDR3 DNA: TGTGCCAGCAGTTCGACACTTTACAATGAGCAGTTCTTC. It encodes CASSSTLYNEQFF.

The V and J genes are TRBV25-1 and TRBJ1-6; D ambiguous. CDR1 is MGHDK and CDR2 is SYGVNS in the germline V gene. V dropped 1 base and J dropped 6 bases, with 13 bases sitting between them. The CDR3 totals 16 residues. The CDR3 nucleotides are TGTGCCAGCAGTGAATCACACTCAGCTTTTAATTCACCCCTCCACTTT. This gives the protein CASSESHSAFNSPLHF. Looking up the rest from reference TRBV25-1 and TRBJ1-6 gives the full variable domain: EADIYQTPRYLVIGTGKKITLECSQTMGHDKMYWYQQDPGMELHLIHYSYGVNSTEKGDLSSESTVSRIRTEHFPLTLESARPSHTSQYLCASSESHSAFNSPLHFGNGTRLTVT.

This clone was seen a few times. The V gene is TRBV5-1, the J gene TRBJ2-3; 8 bases match TRBD1. Germline CDR1 and CDR2: SGHRS and YFSETQ. The CDR3 loop spans 15 amino acids. V shed 1 base and J 5 bases; nucleotides not matched to a gene: 6. The CDR3: CASSLPRGLGDTQYF. CDR3 nucleotides: TGCGCCAGCAGCTTGCCCAGGGGGCTTGGAGATACGCAGTATTTT.

The chain's CDR3 is CSTRTLGETQYF. CDR3 nucleotide sequence: TGCAGCACCCGGACCCTTGGGGAGACCCAGTACTTC. The V call is TRBV29-1, the J call TRBJ2-5; D gene unclear. The germline V gene has CDR1 SQVTM and CDR2 ANQGSEA. This CDR3 spans 12 amino acids. Trimming took off 8 bases at V and 5 bases at J, with 15 bases between the two ends.

The table lists this clone with a few counts. The chain uses TRBV4-1 and TRBJ2-1; 10 positions agree with TRBD2. Germline CDR1 is MGHRA and CDR2 is YSYEKL. This CDR3 region has 17 residues. V trimming: 2 bases; J trimming: 4 bases; junction bases outside the gene matches: 8. The CDR3 nucleotides are TGCGCCAGCAGCCAACCGATAGGACTAGCGGCATACAATGAGCAGTTCTTC. This gives the protein CASSQPIGLAAYNEQFF.

V usage is TRBV30 and J usage is TRBJ2-1, with D perhaps TRBD2 (6 bases). This CDR3 contains 15 residues. Trimming took 2 bases from V and 7 from J, leaving 18 bases between them. Germline V gene sequence: CDR1 GTSNPN, CDR2 SVGIG (reference sequence). For the CDR3, the DNA is TGTGCCTGGAGTAACGGTAGGGTAGGGAGGAATGAGCAGTTCTTC. Encoded protein: CAWSNGRVGRNEQFF.

This clone was seen more than once but under ten times. This sequence joins TRBV20-1 and TRBJ2-7; possible D gene TRBD2, 6 bases. Per the germline V gene, CDR1 is DFQATT and CDR2 is SNEGSKA (reference sequence). This CDR3 region has 10 residues. V was cut by 5 bases and J by 9 bases, with 11 bases left in between. The CDR3 bases are TGCAGTGCTGGAGGGGACCTGCAGTACTTC. Its protein product is CSAGGDLQYF.

This clone was seen a few times. V usage is TRBV11-2 and J usage is TRBJ2-2; D is unclear. The V gene lost 2 bases and the J gene lost 4 bases, with 8 bases spanning the gap. The CDR3 is made up of 14 amino acids. Germline assignment: CDR1 SGHAT and CDR2 FQNNGV. The CDR3 nucleotides are TGTGCCAGCAGCTTACAACTAAGCACCGGGGAGCTGTTTTTT. It yields the protein CASSLQLSTGELFF.

V is TRBV19 and J is TRBJ2-7; perhaps D is TRBD1 or TRBD2 (5 bases each). The CDR3 has 14 residues. Trimming removed 4 bases at V and 0 bases at J, with 10 bases between. Germline-derived CDR1 and CDR2 are LNHDA and SQIVND (reference sequence). The CDR3: CASSRDRYSYEQYF. In nucleotides, the CDR3 is TGTGCCAGTAGTAGGGACCGCTACTCCTACGAGCAGTACTTC.

This clone was counted a few times. The gene calls are TRBV2 and TRBJ1-5; D call uncertain. The V end lost 3 bases, the J end lost 10 bases, and 13 bases lay between the germline ends. This CDR3 comprises 13 residues. Germline V gene data show CDR1 as SNHLY and CDR2 as FYNNEI. CDR3 bases: TGTGCCAGCAGTGACTCTCCCTACGTCCCCCAGCATTTT. Protein sequence: CASSDSPYVPQHF.

J is TRBJ2-3 and V is TRBV7-3; 9 positions agree with TRBD1. V trimming: 5 bases; J trimming: 4 bases; junction bases outside the gene matches: 1. The V gene's germline CDR1 is SGHTA and CDR2 FQGTGA. The CDR3 covers 13 residues. The CDR3 spells CASSRQGADTQYF. CDR3 DNA sequence: TGTGCCAGCAGCAGACAGGGGGCAGATACGCAGTATTTT.

The rearrangement links TRBV5-4 to TRBJ2-1; D remains unclear. The V gene's germline CDR1 is SGHNT and CDR2 YYREEE (reference sequence). Trimming removed 2 bases at V and 8 bases at J, with 5 bases between. The CDR3 is 11 amino acids. The chain's CDR3 is CASSFQYEQFF. CDR3 bases: TGTGCCAGCAGCTTTCAGTATGAGCAGTTCTTC.

This clone was recorded a few times. J is TRBJ2-1 and V is TRBV18, with D perhaps TRBD1 (6 bases). The V gene lost 5 bases and the J gene lost 0 bases, with 14 bases spanning the gap. This CDR3 is 16 amino acids long. Germline V gene lookup returns CDR1 KGHSH and CDR2 LQKENI. The CDR3: CASSERQESSYNEQFF. The CDR3 nucleotides read TGTGCCAGCTCAGAGAGACAGGAGAGCTCCTACAATGAGCAGTTCTTC.

The chain uses TRBV5-4 and TRBJ2-1; TRBD1 agrees at 7 bases. Trimming took 0 bases from V and 10 from J; bases not matched to a gene: 7. This CDR3 has 14 residues. Germline CDR1 SGHNT, CDR2 YYREEE (reference sequence). For the CDR3, the DNA is TGTGCCAGCAGCTTGGGAGGGGCACAGGGGGAGCAGTTCTTC. Protein product: CASSLGGAQGEQFF.